This TCR beta chain was identified during a study of breast tumors, draining lymph nodes, adjacent tissues. Study-level findings and limits: Compared with lymph nodes, tumors were less diverse; compared with nontumor tissue, more.

TCRdb ran MiXCR on the multiplex PCR reads and lists one entry per CDR3 protein. The sample consists of approximately 40,000 distinct CDR3 sequences, 36% of them appearing once. In regard to this clonotype: Its antigen is not known.

Trimming took 6 bases from V and 1 from J, leaving 9 bases between them. CDR3 size: 14 residues. Germline V CDR1 and CDR2: MNHEY, SMNVEV (reference sequence). The receptor was isolated from a female donor with breast cancer. Some clones in this sample may be carry-over from other donors' samples. This chain links TRBV27 with TRBJ2-2; maybe TRBD1 (5 bases). Sequencing input: breast tumor tissue. CDR3: CASRGLGNTGELFF. The CDR3 coding sequence is TGTGCCAGCAGGGGGCTTGGGAACACCGGGGAGCTGTTTTTT.